Described below is a single T cell receptor beta chain sequence and its context. As yet, its antigen is unknown. Sequencing was performed with immunoSEQ multiplex PCR; in TCRdb, only in-frame clones are kept and a portion is missing. The table has about 150,000 clones, around 88% seen once. Germline V CDR1 and CDR2: MNHEY, SMNVEV (reference sequence). Germline trimming cut 5 bases from V and 2 bases from J; bases unmatched to any gene: 8. The CDR3 spans 16 residues. The data belong to a study of cytomegalovirus exposure and HLA in healthy donors. Study details: The 120 or so validation repertoires matched the 600 to 700 first-cohort repertoires in platform, a later analysis reported. Study-level results: Confirmation in vitro established that a few CMV-associated chains were specific for CMV antigens. Among TCR beta chains, those listed as cytomegalovirus-associated numbered over 150.

The rearrangement uses TRBV27 and TRBJ2-2; 7 nucleotides align to TRBD1. The TCR sequence derives from a man aged 18-30 years in good health and CMV-seropositive. The sequencing input was PBMCs. DNA of the CDR3: TGTGCCAGCAGTCGCCACCGGGACAGCAACACCGGGGAGCTGTTTTTT. Encoded protein: CASSRHRDSNTGELFF.